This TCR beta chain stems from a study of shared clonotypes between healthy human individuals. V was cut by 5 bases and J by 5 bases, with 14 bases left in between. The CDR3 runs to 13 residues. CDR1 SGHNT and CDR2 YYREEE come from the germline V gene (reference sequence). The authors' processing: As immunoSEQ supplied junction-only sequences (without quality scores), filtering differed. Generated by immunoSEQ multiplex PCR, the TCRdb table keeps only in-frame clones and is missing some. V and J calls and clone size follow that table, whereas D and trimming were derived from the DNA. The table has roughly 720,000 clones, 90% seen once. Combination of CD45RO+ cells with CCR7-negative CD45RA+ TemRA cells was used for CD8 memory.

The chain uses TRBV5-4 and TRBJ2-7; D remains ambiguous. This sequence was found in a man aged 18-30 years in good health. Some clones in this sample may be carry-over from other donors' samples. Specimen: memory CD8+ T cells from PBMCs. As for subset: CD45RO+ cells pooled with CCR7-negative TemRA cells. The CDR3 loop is CASSIASAHEQYF. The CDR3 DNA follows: TGTGCCAGCAGTATTGCCTCGGCCCACGAGCAGTACTTC.